This T cell receptor beta chain was identified during a study of cytomegalovirus exposure and HLA in healthy donors. PCR used 60 Vbeta primers and 13 Jbeta primers. Clones were sequenced by immunoSEQ multiplex PCR, and TCRdb holds only the in-frame ones, with some missing. The sample shows roughly 87,000 clones, about 76% of them seen only once. Each donor's status was that of a healthy bone marrow donor. Comments on this clone: What it binds is unknown.

Per the germline V gene, CDR1 is SEHNR and CDR2 is FQNEAQ (reference sequence). V gave up 2 bases and J gave up 0 bases, with 8 bases separating them. The CDR3 totals 15 residues. Study-level points and caveats: Researchers left out some V segments, among them TRBV6-2 and TRBV6-3, as indistinguishable. The presence/absence work took it that sequencing depth was about the same across donors. The Asian-associated ancestry cluster reportedly had fewer N-insertions than the roughly 720-donor mean in a later analysis.

The chain uses TRBV7-9 and TRBJ1-5, with TRBD1 as a possible D gene (6 bases). The specimen sequenced was PBMCs. This sequence originates from a woman aged 40-49 years in good health and CMV-seropositive. Here the CDR3 DNA reads TGTGCCAGCAGCTTACAGGGGAATAGCAATCAGCCCCAGCATTTT. It translates to CASSLQGNSNQPQHF.